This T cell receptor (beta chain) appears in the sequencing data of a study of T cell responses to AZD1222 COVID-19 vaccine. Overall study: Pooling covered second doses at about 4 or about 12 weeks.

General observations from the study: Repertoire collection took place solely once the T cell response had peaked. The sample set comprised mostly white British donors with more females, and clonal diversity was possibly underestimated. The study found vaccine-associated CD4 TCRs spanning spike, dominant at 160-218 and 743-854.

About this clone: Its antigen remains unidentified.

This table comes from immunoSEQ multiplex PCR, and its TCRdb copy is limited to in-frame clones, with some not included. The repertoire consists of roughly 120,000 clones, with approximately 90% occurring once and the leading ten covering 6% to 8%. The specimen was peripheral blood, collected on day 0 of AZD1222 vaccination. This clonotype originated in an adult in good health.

The CDR3 DNA sequence: TGTGCCAGCAGTCGGCCGGGACTATTCTCCTACGAGCAGTACTTC. It codes for CASSRPGLFSYEQYF. The chain is built from TRBV6-5 and TRBJ2-7; 7 bases are a match to TRBD2. This CDR3 spans 15 amino acids. Germline V gene data show CDR1 as MNHEY and CDR2 as SVGAGI. Trimming at V came to 5 bases and at J to 0 bases, leaving 7 bases not matched to a gene.